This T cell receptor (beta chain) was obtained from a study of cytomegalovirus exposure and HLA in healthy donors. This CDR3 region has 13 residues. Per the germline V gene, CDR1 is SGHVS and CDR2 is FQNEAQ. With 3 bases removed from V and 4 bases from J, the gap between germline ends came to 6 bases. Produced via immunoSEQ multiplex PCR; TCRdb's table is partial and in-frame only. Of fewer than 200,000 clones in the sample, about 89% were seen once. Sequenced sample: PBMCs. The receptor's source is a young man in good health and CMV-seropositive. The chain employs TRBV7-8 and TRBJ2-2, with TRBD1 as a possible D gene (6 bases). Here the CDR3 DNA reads TGTGCCAGCAGCTTGACAGGCACCGGGGAGCTGTTTTTT. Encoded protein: CASSLTGTGELFF.